Below are 32 T cell receptor beta chains sequenced from a single sample in a study of radiation and T cells in renal cell carcinoma. Assay: immunoSEQ multiplex PCR; the TCRdb copy retains only in-frame clones and omits some. The sample gives 150,000 or so clones, roughly 90% of which show up once; over 3.5% is in the top ten. Time point denoted: baseline pretreatment blood. Treatment meaning: 15 Gy SBRT to primary tumor, nephrectomy 4 weeks later. The specimen comprised blood, sampled from a patient whose treatment included radiotherapy and nephrectomy. These receptors all come from a woman aged 65 to 85 with renal cell carcinoma.

This clone was detected only once. This chain links TRBV5-6 with TRBJ1-6; D not certain. The V end was cut by 0 bases, the J end by 8 bases, with 9 bases between. The CDR3 length is 14 residues. CDR1 and CDR2 from the germline V gene are SGHDT and YYEEEE. DNA of the CDR3: TGTGCCAGCAGCTTGGGAAGACTATATTCACCCCTCCACTTT. Residues: CASSLGRLYSPLHF.

This chain uses TRBV29-1 with TRBJ1-6; 7 positions match TRBD1. Losses at the gene ends were 6 bases for V and 3 bases for J; bases not matched to a gene: 2. The germline gives CDR1 SQVTM, CDR2 ANQGSEA. CDR3 length: 13 residues. CDR3 sequence: CSVRTGYNSPLHF. The CDR3, as DNA: TGCAGCGTCCGGACAGGCTATAATTCACCCCTCCACTTT.

The chain combines TRBV18 with TRBJ2-3, with 11 bases lining up with TRBD2. The CDR3 length is 15 residues. J was trimmed by 5 bases and V by 2 bases; bases with no gene match: 3. Per germline, CDR1 KGHSH and CDR2 LQKENI. The CDR3 DNA is TGTGCCAGCTCACCAAAGGGACTAGCGGTAGATACGCAGTATTTT. Translated, it gives CASSPKGLAVDTQYF. Full variable domain (outside the CDR3, taken from reference TRBV18 and TRBJ2-3): NAGVMQNPRHLVRRRGQEARLRCSPMKGHSHVYWYRQLPEEGLKFMVYLQKENIIDESGMPKERFSAEFPKEGPSILRIQQVVRGDSAAYFCASSPKGLAVDTQYFGPGTRLTVL.

V is TRBV30 and J is TRBJ2-1; tentative D call: TRBD1 (5 bases). The CDR3 is 12 residues long. Trimming removed 5 bases from V and 10 bases from J, with 15 bases in between. Germline lookup yields CDR1 GTSNPN and CDR2 SVGIG (reference sequence). In nucleotides, the CDR3 is TGTGCCTGGGACAGACGGATCAGGGAGCAGTTCTTC. Encoded protein: CAWDRRIREQFF. The whole variable domain, remainder taken from reference TRBV30 and TRBJ2-1, is SQTIHQWPATLVQPVGSPLSLECTVEGTSNPNLYWYRQAAGRGLQLLFYSVGIGQISSEVPQNLSASRPQDRQFILSSKKLLLSDSGFYLCAWDRRIREQFFGPGTRLTVL.

V gene TRBV5-1 combines with J gene TRBJ1-4; D may be TRBD1 (6 bases). This CDR3 comprises 15 residues. Trimming shortened V by 3 bases and J by 5 bases, and 14 bases separated the two germline ends. Per germline, CDR1 SGHRS and CDR2 YFSETQ. The CDR3 region is CASSSTGSGNEKLFF. The CDR3 DNA reads TGCGCCAGCAGCTCAACAGGGTCGGGGAATGAAAAACTGTTTTTT.

In nucleotides, the CDR3 is TGTGCCAGCAGCCGGGACAGGGGGCCGTATGGCTACACCTTC. This codes for CASSRDRGPYGYTF. The chain combines TRBV5-8 with TRBJ1-2, with 12 bases lining up with TRBD1. This CDR3 spans 14 amino acids. The germline V gene encodes CDR1 SGHTS and CDR2 YDEGEE. The ends lost 4 bases at V and 5 bases at J; junction bases unmatched: 3.

The rearrangement joins TRBV27 to TRBJ1-1; D uncertain. This CDR3 is 16 amino acids long. Germline assignment: CDR1 MNHEY and CDR2 SMNVEV (reference sequence). Trimming stripped 3 bases from V and 0 bases from J, with 14 bases between. CDR3: CASSLGWERMNTEAFF. DNA for the CDR3: TGTGCCAGCAGTTTGGGCTGGGAGAGAATGAACACTGAAGCTTTCTTT.

The chain employs TRBV12-5 and TRBJ1-2; D possibly corresponds to TRBD1 (5 bases). CDR1 LGHNT and CDR2 FRNRAP come from the germline V gene. CDR3 length equals 23 residues. Trimming left V 2 bases short and J 2 bases short, with 36 bases between. The CDR3 is CASGLLPKGDYVDGDTMNYGYTF. CDR3 sequence (DNA): TGTGCTAGTGGTTTGCTCCCGAAAGGGGATTATGTCGACGGGGATACTATGAACTATGGCTACACCTTC.

The chain uses TRBV28 and TRBJ1-5; possible D gene TRBD1, 6 bases. V lost 7 bases, J lost 3 bases, and 16 bases lay in between. CDR3 length equals 15 residues. Germline V CDR1 and CDR2: MDHEN, SYDVKM. The CDR3 bases are TGTGCCAGCATCATGGGGGGCTATTTCAATCAGCCCCAGCATTTT. The encoded protein is CASIMGGYFNQPQHF.

The chain joins TRBV30 to TRBJ2-6, with TRBD1 identical over 9 bases. This CDR3 is 16 amino acids long. The ends lost 6 bases at V and 0 bases at J; junction bases unmatched: 6. Germline lookup yields CDR1 GTSNPN and CDR2 SVGIG (reference sequence). In DNA, the CDR3 is TGTGCCTGCAGGGACAGGGCCCTCTCTGGGGCCAACGTCCTGACTTTC. Amino acids: CACRDRALSGANVLTF.

This chain connects TRBV7-9 to TRBJ1-6, with D unclear. Germline loops: CDR1 SEHNR, CDR2 FQNEAQ (reference sequence). With 1 base removed from V and 5 bases from J, the gap between germline ends came to 6 bases. This CDR3 region has 14 residues. CDR3 sequence reads: CASSLGQDNSPLHF. DNA for the CDR3: TGTGCCAGCAGCTTAGGGCAGGATAATTCACCCCTCCACTTT.

This chain uses TRBV21-1 with TRBJ1-5; the D call in the table, TRBD1, was not verified against the DNA. TRBV21-1 is designated a pseudogene. This CDR3 comprises 17 residues. The CDR3 loop is CASSTCSRVHSNQPQHF. CDR3 DNA: TGTGCCAGCAGCACCTGCAGCAGGGTCCATAGCAATCAGCCCCAGCATTTT.

The CDR3, as DNA: TGCGCCAGCAGCTTGGACAGGTCGAACACTGAAGCTTTCTTT. This codes for CASSLDRSNTEAFF. This rearrangement joins TRBV5-1 to TRBJ1-1; possibly TRBD1 for D (5 bases). This CDR3 has 14 residues. Germline assignment: CDR1 SGHRS and CDR2 YFSETQ. With 0 bases removed from V and 1 base from J, the gap between germline ends came to 7 bases.

The V call is TRBV5-4, the J call TRBJ1-1; D gene uncertain. The CDR3 consists of 13 residues. The V gene lost 3 bases and the J gene lost 9 bases, with 15 bases spanning the gap. Germline V gene data show CDR1 as SGHNT and CDR2 as YYREEE (reference sequence). The CDR3 sequence: CASSYRTKAQAFF. The CDR3 DNA reads as TGTGCCAGCAGCTACCGTACGAAAGCGCAAGCTTTCTTT.

This clone was recorded once. The genes are TRBV7-2 and TRBJ2-7; tentative D call: TRBD1 (5 bases). The length of the CDR3 is 18 residues. The ends were cut back, 1 base at V and 6 bases at J, with 25 bases in the middle. Germline V gives CDR1 SGHTA, CDR2 FQGNSA. The CDR3 loop reads CASSLGRPTVGAYLEQYF. Here the CDR3 DNA reads TGTGCCAGCAGCTTAGGCAGGCCGACAGTCGGTGCCTATCTCGAGCAGTACTTC.

The V and J genes are TRBV7-2 and TRBJ1-6; 7 bases agree with TRBD1. The V segment lost 5 bases and the J segment 13 bases; nucleotides outside the gene matches: 14. Germline V gene sequence: CDR1 SGHTA, CDR2 FQGNSA. This CDR3 spans 15 amino acids. The CDR3 nucleotides are TGTGCCAGCAGCCAGGTGGGACAGCTATTCAGCCCCCTCCACTTT. Residues: CASSQVGQLFSPLHF.

This clone has just one count. The V call is TRBV19, the J call TRBJ2-1; no clear D. The V end was cut by 6 bases, the J end by 7 bases, with 10 bases between. Germline assignment: CDR1 LNHDA and CDR2 SQIVND (reference sequence). The CDR3 runs 12 residues. The CDR3 coding sequence is TGTGCCAGTAGGGATGACCTTAATGAGCAGTTCTTC. Translation gives CASRDDLNEQFF.

J is TRBJ1-1 and V is TRBV2; possibly TRBD1 for D (6 bases). This CDR3 contains 14 residues. V lost 6 bases and J lost 7, with 18 bases in between. Germline V gene data show CDR1 as SNHLY and CDR2 as FYNNEI. CDR3 loop: CASSLGAEGSEAFF. DNA for the CDR3: TGTGCCAGCAGCTTGGGGGCTGAAGGCAGTGAAGCTTTCTTT.

This rearrangement joins TRBV5-1 to TRBJ2-1; 13 bases are shared with TRBD2. Trimming removed 0 bases from V and 9 bases from J; junction bases left unmatched: 6. CDR1 is SGHRS and CDR2 is YFSETQ in the germline V gene. The CDR3 consists of 16 residues. The CDR3 coding sequence is TGCGCCAGCAGCTTGGGAACCGGGACTAGCGGGGTTGAGCAGTTCTTC. It specifies CASSLGTGTSGVEQFF.

This chain uses TRBV10-3 with TRBJ1-2; D possibly corresponds to TRBD1 (5 bases). Trimming removed 3 bases from V and 0 bases from J, with 11 bases in between. This CDR3 has 15 residues. CDR1 is ENHRY, CDR2 SYGVKD, per germline. CDR3 protein: CAISEMQGPNYGYTF. CDR3 DNA sequence: TGTGCCATCAGTGAAATGCAGGGTCCTAACTATGGCTACACCTTC.

The chain uses TRBV28 and TRBJ2-3; 9 positions agree with TRBD2. The V gene's germline CDR1 is MDHEN and CDR2 SYDVKM. This CDR3 comprises 17 residues. V gave up 10 bases and J gave up 2 bases; unmatched junction bases: 16. The CDR3 protein is CAKYCRAGGQNTDTQYF. In nucleotides, the CDR3 is TGTGCCAAATACTGTAGGGCGGGGGGGCAAAACACAGATACGCAGTATTTT.

The CDR3 here is CSVGLAGAGETQYF. CDR3 in DNA: TGCAGCGTTGGACTAGCGGGGGCCGGAGAGACCCAGTACTTC. The V call is TRBV29-1, the J call TRBJ2-5, with TRBD2 matching 12 bases. J gave up 4 bases and V 4 bases, and 4 bases lay outside the gene matches. CDR3 length equals 14 residues. Germline CDR1 is SQVTM and CDR2 is ANQGSEA.

The chain combines TRBV9 with TRBJ1-2; D unresolved. Trimming took 3 bases from V and 5 from J, leaving 14 bases between them. Germline CDR1 SGDLS, CDR2 YYNGEE. The CDR3 sequence is 14 residues long. The CDR3 protein is CASSGTSFSYGYTF. The CDR3 DNA follows: TGTGCCAGCAGCGGAACAAGCTTCAGTTATGGCTACACCTTC.

The V and J genes are TRBV18 and TRBJ1-2, with a tentative D call TRBD1 (6 bases). Germline values: CDR1 KGHSH, CDR2 LQKENI. CDR3 length equals 13 residues. V was clipped by 6 bases and J by 3 bases, with 11 bases between them. The CDR3 nucleotides are TGTGCCAGCTCGCCCAAGGGGGACTATGGCTACACCTTC. This translates into CASSPKGDYGYTF.

The chain couples TRBV7-2 to TRBJ1-2, with D possibly matching TRBD1 (6 bases). CDR3 length: 15 residues. Germline assignment: CDR1 SGHTA and CDR2 FQGNSA. V gave up 5 bases and J gave up 2 bases, with 15 bases separating them. The CDR3 region is CASSITGIVNYGYTF. CDR3 nucleotides: TGTGCCAGCAGCATTACAGGGATAGTCAACTATGGCTACACCTTC.

This clone showed up just a few times. V is TRBV5-1 and J is TRBJ2-5; weak D call: TRBD1 (6 bases). Germline V CDR1 and CDR2: SGHRS, YFSETQ. V lost 0 bases, J lost 2 bases, and 8 bases lay in between. The CDR3 totals 14 residues. For the CDR3, the DNA is TGCGCCAGCAGCTTGGGGGGGCGGCAAGAGACCCAGTACTTC. It is translated as CASSLGGRQETQYF.

The rearrangement joins TRBV10-1 to TRBJ2-7; possibly TRBD2 for D (6 bases). Germline V gene data show CDR1 as WNHNN and CDR2 as SYGVQD (reference sequence). The CDR3 has 13 amino acids. V lost 10 bases and J lost 0, with 13 bases in between. This CDR3 is CAMGTFSSYEQYF. The CDR3 DNA sequence: TGCGCCATGGGGACTTTCAGCTCCTACGAGCAGTACTTC.

The gene calls are TRBV4-2 and TRBJ2-3; D is possibly TRBD1 (6 bases). The CDR3 totals 19 residues. Germline V lookup: CDR1 LGHNA, CDR2 YNFKEQ. The V and J ends lost 2 bases and 1 base respectively, with 22 bases between them. The CDR3 DNA reads TGTGCCAGCAGCCAATTGGAGCTGGGACAAATCAGGGGCACAGATACGCAGTATTTT. Its protein is CASSQLELGQIRGTDTQYF.

The genes are TRBV6-5 and TRBJ2-5; 7 nucleotides match TRBD1. Germline loops: CDR1 MNHEY, CDR2 SVGAGI. V was clipped by 5 bases and J by 5 bases; unmatched bases: 8. The CDR3 has 14 amino acids. CDR3 in DNA: TGTGCCAGCAGTCGGACAGGCGGGTTGGAGACCCAGTACTTC. Protein: CASSRTGGLETQYF.

The chain has TRBV6-5 and TRBJ1-5; possibly TRBD1 for D (5 bases). CDR3 length: 15 residues. Trimming stripped 3 bases from V and 4 bases from J, with 13 bases between. The germline V gene has CDR1 MNHEY and CDR2 SVGAGI. The DNA of the CDR3 is TGTGCCAGCAGTTATAAACAGGAGGTAAATCAGCCCCAGCATTTT. It translates to CASSYKQEVNQPQHF.

V is TRBV6-6 and J is TRBJ1-1, with D uncertain. The CDR3 is 13 amino acids. V lost 6 bases to trimming and J lost 4 bases, with 12 bases between them. Per the germline V gene, CDR1 is MNHNY and CDR2 is SVGAGI (reference sequence). CDR3 sequence: CASRGETFTEAFF. The DNA of the CDR3 is TGTGCCAGCAGAGGAGAGACTTTCACTGAAGCTTTCTTT.

The V call is TRBV28, the J call TRBJ2-7, with D perhaps TRBD2 (5 bases). Trimming took off 1 base at V and 9 bases at J, with 10 bases between the two ends. The CDR3 spans 12 residues. Germline V gives CDR1 MDHEN, CDR2 SYDVKM. The CDR3 DNA follows: TGTGCCAGCAGTTTATACGAGGGCACGCAGTACTTC. This gives the protein CASSLYEGTQYF.